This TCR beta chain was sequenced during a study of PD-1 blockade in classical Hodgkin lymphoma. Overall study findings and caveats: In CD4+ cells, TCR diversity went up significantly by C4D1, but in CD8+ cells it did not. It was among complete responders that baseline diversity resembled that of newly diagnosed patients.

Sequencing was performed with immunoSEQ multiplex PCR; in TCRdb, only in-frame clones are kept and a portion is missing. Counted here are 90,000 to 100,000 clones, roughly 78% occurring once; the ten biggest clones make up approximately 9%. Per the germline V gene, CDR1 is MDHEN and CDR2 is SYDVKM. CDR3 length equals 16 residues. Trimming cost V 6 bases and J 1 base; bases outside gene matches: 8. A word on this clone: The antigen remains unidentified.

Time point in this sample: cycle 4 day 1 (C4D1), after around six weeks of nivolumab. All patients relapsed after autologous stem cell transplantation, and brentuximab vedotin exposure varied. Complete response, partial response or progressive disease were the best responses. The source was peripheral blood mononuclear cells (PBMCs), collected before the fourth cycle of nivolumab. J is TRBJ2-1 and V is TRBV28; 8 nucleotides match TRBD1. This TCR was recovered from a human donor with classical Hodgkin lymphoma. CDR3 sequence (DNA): TGTGCCAGCAGCCTTGGGACAGGAGGGTCCTACAATGAGCAGTTCTTC. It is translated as CASSLGTGGSYNEQFF.